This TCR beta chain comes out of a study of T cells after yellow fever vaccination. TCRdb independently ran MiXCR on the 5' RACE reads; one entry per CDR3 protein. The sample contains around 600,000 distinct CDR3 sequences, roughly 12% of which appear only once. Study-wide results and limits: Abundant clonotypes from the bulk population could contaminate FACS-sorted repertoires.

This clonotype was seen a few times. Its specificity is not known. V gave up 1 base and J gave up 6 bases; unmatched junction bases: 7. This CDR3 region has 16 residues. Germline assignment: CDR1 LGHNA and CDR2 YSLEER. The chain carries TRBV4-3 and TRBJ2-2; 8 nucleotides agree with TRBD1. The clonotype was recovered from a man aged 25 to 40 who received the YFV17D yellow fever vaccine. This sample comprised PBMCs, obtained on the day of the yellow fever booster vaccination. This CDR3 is CASSQGRGPRAGELFF. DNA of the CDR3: TGCGCCAGCAGCCAAGGCAGGGGGCCGCGGGCCGGGGAGCTGTTTTTT.